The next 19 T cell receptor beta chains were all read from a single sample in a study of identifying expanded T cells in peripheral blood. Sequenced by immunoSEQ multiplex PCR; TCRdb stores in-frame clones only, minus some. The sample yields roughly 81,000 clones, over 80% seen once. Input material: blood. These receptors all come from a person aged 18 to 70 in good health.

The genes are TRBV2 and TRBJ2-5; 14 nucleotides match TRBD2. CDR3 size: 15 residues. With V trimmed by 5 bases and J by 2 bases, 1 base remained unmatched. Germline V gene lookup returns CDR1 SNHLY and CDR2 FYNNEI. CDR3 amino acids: CASSRLAGGQETQYF. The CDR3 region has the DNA TGTGCCAGCAGTAGACTAGCGGGAGGGCAAGAGACCCAGTACTTC.

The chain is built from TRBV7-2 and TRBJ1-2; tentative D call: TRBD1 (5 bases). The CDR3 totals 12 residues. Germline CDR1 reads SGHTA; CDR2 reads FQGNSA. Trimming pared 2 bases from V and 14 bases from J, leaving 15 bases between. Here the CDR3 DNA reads TGTGCCAGCAGCTTAACCCCGGGCGGGGCGACCTTC. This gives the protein CASSLTPGGATF.

The CDR3 DNA is TGTGCCAGCAGTGTAACGGGGGTAGCGGGCTACAATGAGCAGTTCTTC. The encoded protein is CASSVTGVAGYNEQFF. V is TRBV6-4 and J is TRBJ2-1; 7 bases agree with TRBD2. The germline gives CDR1 MRHNA, CDR2 SNTAGT. This CDR3 spans 16 amino acids. Trimming took 4 bases from V and 3 from J; bases not matched to a gene: 9.

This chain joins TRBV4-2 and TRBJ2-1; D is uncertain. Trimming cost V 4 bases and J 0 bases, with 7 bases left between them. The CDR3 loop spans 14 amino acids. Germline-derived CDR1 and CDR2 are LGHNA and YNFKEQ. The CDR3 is CASSLTDSYNEQFF. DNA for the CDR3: TGTGCCAGCAGCCTCACGGACTCCTACAATGAGCAGTTCTTC.

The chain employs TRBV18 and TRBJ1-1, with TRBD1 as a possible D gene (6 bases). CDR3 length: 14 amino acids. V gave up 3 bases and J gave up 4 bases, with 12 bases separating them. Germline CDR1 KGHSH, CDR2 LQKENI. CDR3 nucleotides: TGTGCCAGCTCACCTGCGGGGGCTGTCACTGAAGCTTTCTTT. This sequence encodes CASSPAGAVTEAFF.

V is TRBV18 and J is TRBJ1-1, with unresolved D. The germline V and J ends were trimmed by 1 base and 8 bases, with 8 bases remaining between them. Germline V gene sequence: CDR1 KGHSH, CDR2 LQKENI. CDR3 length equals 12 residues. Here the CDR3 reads CASSPRAGEAFF. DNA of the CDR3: TGTGCCAGCTCACCACGGGCAGGCGAAGCTTTCTTT.

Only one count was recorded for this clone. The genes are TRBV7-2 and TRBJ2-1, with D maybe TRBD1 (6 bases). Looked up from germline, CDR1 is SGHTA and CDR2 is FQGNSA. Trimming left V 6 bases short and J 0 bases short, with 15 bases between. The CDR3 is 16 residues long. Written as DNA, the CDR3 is TGTGCCAGCAGTCTACAGGGCCAGAGCTCCTACAATGAGCAGTTCTTC. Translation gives CASSLQGQSSYNEQFF.

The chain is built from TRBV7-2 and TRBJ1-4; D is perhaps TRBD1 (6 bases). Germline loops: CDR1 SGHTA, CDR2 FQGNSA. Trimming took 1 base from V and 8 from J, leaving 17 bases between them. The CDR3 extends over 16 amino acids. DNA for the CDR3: TGTGCCAGCAGCTTAGGGCCCAATGGACAGAGGGAAAAACTGTTTTTT. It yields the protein CASSLGPNGQREKLFF.

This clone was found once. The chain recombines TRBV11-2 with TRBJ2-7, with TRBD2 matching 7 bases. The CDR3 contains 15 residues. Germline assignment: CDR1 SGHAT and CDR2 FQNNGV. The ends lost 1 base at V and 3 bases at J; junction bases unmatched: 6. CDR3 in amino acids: CASSLAYSGDYEQYF. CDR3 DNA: TGTGCCAGCAGCTTAGCTTACAGCGGGGACTACGAGCAGTACTTC.

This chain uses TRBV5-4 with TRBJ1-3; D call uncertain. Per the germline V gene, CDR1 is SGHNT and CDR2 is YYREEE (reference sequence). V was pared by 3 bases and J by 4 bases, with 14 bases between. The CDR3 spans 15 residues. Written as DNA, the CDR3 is TGTGCCAGCAGCTCCCCCCAAGAAGTGGGAAACACCATATATTTT. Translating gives CASSSPQEVGNTIYF.

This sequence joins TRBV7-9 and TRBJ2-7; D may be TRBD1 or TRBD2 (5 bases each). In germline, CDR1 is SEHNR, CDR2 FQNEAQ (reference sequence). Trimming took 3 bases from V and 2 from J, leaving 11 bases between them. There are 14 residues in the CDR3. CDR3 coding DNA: TGTGCCAGCAGCTTGGGGGACGGTCCCTACGAGCAGTACTTC. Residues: CASSLGDGPYEQYF. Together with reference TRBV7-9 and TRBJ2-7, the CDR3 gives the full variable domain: DTGVSQNPRHKITKRGQNVTFRCDPISEHNRLYWYRQTLGQGPEFLTYFQNEAQLEKSRLLSDRFSAERPKGSFSTLEIQRTEQGDSAMYLCASSLGDGPYEQYFGPGTRLTVT.

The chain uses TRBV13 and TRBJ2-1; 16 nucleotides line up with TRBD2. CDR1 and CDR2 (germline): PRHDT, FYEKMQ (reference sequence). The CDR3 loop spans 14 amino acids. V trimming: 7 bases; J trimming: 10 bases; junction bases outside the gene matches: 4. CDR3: CASTKGLAGGEQFF. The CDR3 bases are TGTGCCAGCACCAAGGGACTAGCGGGAGGGGAGCAGTTCTTC.

Written as DNA, the CDR3 is TGTGCCAGCAGACGACTAGCGGTTAAAGAGACCCAGTACTTC. It is translated as CASRRLAVKETQYF. The V call is TRBV27, the J call TRBJ2-5; 9 nucleotides agree with TRBD2. V lost 6 bases and J lost 3; bases outside the gene matches: 5. There are 14 residues in the CDR3. Germline-derived CDR1 and CDR2 are MNHEY and SMNVEV (reference sequence).

The CDR3 nucleotides read TGCAGCGCTCGAACCGGGACAGACTCAGCTGAAGCTTTCTTT. Translating it yields CSARTGTDSAEAFF. The chain recombines TRBV29-1 with TRBJ1-1; 7 bases are shared with TRBD1. Germline loops: CDR1 SQVTM, CDR2 ANQGSEA. The CDR3 consists of 14 residues. J lost 6 bases, V lost 7 bases, and 14 bases had no gene match.

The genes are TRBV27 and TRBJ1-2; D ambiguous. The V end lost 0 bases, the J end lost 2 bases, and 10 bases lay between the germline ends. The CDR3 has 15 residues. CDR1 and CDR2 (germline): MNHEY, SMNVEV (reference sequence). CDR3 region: CASSLSGLGNYGYTF. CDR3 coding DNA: TGTGCCAGCAGTTTATCGGGTTTAGGAAACTATGGCTACACCTTC.

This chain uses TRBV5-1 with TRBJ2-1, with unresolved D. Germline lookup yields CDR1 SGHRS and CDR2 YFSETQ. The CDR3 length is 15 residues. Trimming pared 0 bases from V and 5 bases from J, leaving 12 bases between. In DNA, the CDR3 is TGCGCCAGCAGCTTGGAGGCAGCTCGCAACAATGAGCAGTTCTTC. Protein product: CASSLEAARNNEQFF.

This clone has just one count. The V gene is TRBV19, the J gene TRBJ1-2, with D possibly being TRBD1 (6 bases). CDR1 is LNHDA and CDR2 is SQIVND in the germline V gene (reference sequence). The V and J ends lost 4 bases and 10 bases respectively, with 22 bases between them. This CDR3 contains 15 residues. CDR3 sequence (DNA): TGTGCCAGTAGTAGGGCCTCGGGACAAGGGCCCCCCTACACCTTC. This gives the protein CASSRASGQGPPYTF.

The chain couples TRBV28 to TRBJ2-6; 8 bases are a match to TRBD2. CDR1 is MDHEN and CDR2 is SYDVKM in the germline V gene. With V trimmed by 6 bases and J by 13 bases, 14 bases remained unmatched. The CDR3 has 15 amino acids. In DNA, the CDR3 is TGTGCCAGCAGCCCCAGCGGGAGTGGGGTGGAAGTCCTGACTTTC. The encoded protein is CASSPSGSGVEVLTF.

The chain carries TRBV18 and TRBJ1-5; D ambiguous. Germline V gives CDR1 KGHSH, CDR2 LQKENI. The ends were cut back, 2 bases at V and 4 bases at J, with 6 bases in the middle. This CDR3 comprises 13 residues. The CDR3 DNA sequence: TGTGCCAGCTCACCAATTGAGAATCAGCCCCAGCATTTT. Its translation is CASSPIENQPQHF.